This T cell receptor beta chain was documented in a study of T cells in tuberculosis (dated by TCRdb to between 2017 and 2018). With respect to the entire study: To characterize T cells specific for the mycobacterial lipid antigen glucose monomycolate (GMM), the study used CD1B tetramers together with high-throughput TCR immunosequencing. With 9 to 11 people per group, a South African clinical cohort compared IGRA-negative adolescents, IGRA-positive adolescents with latent tuberculosis, and adults with active tuberculosis. PBMC from active tuberculosis patients were archived either before standard anti-tuberculosis treatment began or within 7 days of the start of that treatment.

The immunoSEQ multiplex PCR assay was used to generate TCR libraries, with TCR-beta and/or TCR-alpha/delta assays applied to each sample. The amplified TCR libraries were sequenced using the Illumina high-throughput platform. On the study's bioinformatics: Clustering and dimensionality reduction relied on pairwise TCRdist distances among GMM-specific receptors from T cells that were either sorted ex vivo or expanded in vitro. Each clinical repertoire was assigned a mean NN-distance score, defined as the average TCRdist to the nearest 10% of tetramer-positive reference sequences. GEM TCR motif frequency was calculated as the fraction of unique TCRs that matched known GEM sequences in V/J usage and CDR3 length. Active tuberculosis was classified by linear discriminant analysis with leave-one-out cross-validation, implemented in scikit-learn. TCRdb took over this immuneACCESS table, retaining in-frame rearrangements with V and J assigned. Such tables are incomplete; in checked studies, under half of the missing clones stem from an unresolved V gene, and the remainder is unexplained. V, J and clone size were drawn from that table, and D and trimming were deduced from the DNA. Here the sample has about 33,000 clones; roughly nine tenths occur a single time. Jointly, the top ten make up more than 6% of the sample.

The time point label, read with the paper, signifies: new active TB diagnosis, blood taken before or within 7 days of starting treatment. The patients with active tuberculosis were newly diagnosed, HIV-seronegative South African adults aged 18 years or older. Active tuberculosis was confirmed by positive sputum smear microscopy and/or positive M. tuberculosis culture. Immunosequencing was performed on unsorted cryopreserved PBMC, with approximately 110,000 T cells per clinical donor covered on average. Concerning this clone: Its antigen is unknown. No base quality information exists; no much larger clone differs at one position.

Results and caveats for the whole study, not just this receptor: An accuracy of more than 80% (AUROC 0.90) was reached by a classifier using the diverse GMM-specific repertoire, compared with 60% to 70% accuracy when GEM motif frequencies were used. The smaller NN-distances in active tuberculosis patients were driven in part by shorter CDR3-alpha lengths, while the difference seen for TCR-beta was not statistically significant. Clinical samples were selected based on the availability of cryopreserved specimens, with adults included as active tuberculosis cases and adolescents included as controls. Active tuberculosis TCR-alpha repertoires showed smaller mean NN-distances to GMM-specific TCRs than IGRA-negative controls, suggesting clonal expansion of these TCRs.

Reading the germline V gene (reference sequence) gives CDR1 SGHNT and CDR2 YYREEE. V lost 1 base and J lost 4 bases, and the count of bases not matched to a germline gene is 8. Including cysteine and phenylalanine, the CDR3 has 15 amino acids. Left in the record is the CDR3 DNA by itself, 45 bases read in frame from the first base. Sequencing used PBMCs, obtained at tuberculosis diagnosis. This TCR was recovered from an adult with tuberculosis. Some clones in this sample may be carry-over from other donors' samples. The chain is made from TRBV5-4 and TRBJ2-7; TRBD2 aligns with 7 central bases. The DNA is TGTGCCAGCAGCTTGTCCCTAGCGGAAAAGTACGAGCAGTACTTC. This sequence encodes CASSLSLAEKYEQYF.